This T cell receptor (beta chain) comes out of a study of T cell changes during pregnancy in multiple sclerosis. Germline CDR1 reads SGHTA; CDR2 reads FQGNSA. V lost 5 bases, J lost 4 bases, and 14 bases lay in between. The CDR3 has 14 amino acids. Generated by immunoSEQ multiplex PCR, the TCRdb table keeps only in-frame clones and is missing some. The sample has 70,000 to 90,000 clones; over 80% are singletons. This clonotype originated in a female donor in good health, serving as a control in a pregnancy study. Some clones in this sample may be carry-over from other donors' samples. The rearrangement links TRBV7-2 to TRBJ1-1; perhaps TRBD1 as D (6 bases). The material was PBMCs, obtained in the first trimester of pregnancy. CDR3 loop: CASSPMGAGTEAFF. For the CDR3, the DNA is TGTGCCAGCAGCCCAATGGGGGCCGGCACTGAAGCTTTCTTT.